This TCR beta chain was identified in a study of blood T cell repertoires in COVID-19. Study-wide background: Collection of acute and convalescent COVID-19 samples took place in the United States, Italy and Spain.

Original data processing: Amplifying reference gene primers gave estimates of nucleated cell counts. TCRdb keeps only in-frame clones here, not all; method: immunoSEQ multiplex PCR. V, J and clone size are taken as reported in that table, and D and trimming were inferred from the DNA itself. This sample has some 290,000 clones, with roughly 87% found just once. This clonotype originated in a woman in her fifties or sixties who had recovered from COVID-19. Specimen: peripheral blood.

The CDR3 bases are TGTGCCAGTAGCCAGACAGGGGGATCAGGAAACACCATATATTTT. It encodes CASSQTGGSGNTIYF. The chain carries TRBV19 and TRBJ1-3, with 9 bases matching TRBD1. The length of the CDR3 is 15 residues. Germline V gene lookup returns CDR1 LNHDA and CDR2 SQIVND (reference sequence). Trimming took 6 bases from V and 4 from J; bases not matched to a gene: 7.